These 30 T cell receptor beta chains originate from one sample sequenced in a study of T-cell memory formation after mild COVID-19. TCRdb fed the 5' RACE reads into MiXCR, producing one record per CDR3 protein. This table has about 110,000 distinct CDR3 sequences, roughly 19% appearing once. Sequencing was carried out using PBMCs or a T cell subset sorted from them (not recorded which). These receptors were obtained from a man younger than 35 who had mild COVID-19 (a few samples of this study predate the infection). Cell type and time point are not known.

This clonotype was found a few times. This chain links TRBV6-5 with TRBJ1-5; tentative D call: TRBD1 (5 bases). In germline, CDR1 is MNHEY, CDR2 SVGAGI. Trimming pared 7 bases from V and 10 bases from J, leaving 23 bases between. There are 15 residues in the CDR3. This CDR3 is CASKETTERGRPQHF. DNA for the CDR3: TGTGCCAGCAAGGAGACGACAGAGCGGGGTAGACCCCAGCATTTT.

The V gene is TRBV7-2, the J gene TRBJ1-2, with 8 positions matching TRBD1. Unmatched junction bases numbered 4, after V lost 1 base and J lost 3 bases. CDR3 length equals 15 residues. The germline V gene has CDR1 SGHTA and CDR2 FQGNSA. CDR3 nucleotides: TGTGCCAGCAGCTTAGTACCGGACAGGGACTATGGCTACACCTTC. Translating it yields CASSLVPDRDYGYTF.

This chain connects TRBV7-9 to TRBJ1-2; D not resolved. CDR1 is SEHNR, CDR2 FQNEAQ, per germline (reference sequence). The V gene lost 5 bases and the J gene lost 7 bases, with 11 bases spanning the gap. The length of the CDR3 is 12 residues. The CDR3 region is CASSLGGVGYTF. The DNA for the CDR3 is TGTGCCAGCAGCCTAGGCGGAGTTGGCTACACCTTC. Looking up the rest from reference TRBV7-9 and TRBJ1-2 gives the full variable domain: DTGVSQNPRHKITKRGQNVTFRCDPISEHNRLYWYRQTLGQGPEFLTYFQNEAQLEKSRLLSDRFSAERPKGSFSTLEIQRTEQGDSAMYLCASSLGGVGYTFGSGTRLTVV.

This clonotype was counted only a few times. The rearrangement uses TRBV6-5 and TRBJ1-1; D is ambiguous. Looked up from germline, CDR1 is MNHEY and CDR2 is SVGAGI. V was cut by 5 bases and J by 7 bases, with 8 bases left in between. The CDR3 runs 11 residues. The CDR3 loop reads CASSQGIEAFF. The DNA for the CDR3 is TGTGCCAGCAGTCAAGGGATTGAAGCTTTCTTT.

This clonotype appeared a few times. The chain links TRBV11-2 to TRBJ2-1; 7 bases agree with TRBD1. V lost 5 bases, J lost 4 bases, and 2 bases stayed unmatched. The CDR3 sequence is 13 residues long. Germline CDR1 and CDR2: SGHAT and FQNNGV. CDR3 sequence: CASSQGQYNEQFF. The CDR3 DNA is TGTGCCAGCAGCCAGGGACAGTACAATGAGCAGTTCTTC.

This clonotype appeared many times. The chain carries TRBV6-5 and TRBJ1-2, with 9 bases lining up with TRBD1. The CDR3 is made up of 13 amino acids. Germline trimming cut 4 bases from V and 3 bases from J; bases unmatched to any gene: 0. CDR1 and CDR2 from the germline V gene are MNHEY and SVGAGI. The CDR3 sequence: CASSWTGDYGYTF. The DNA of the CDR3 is TGTGCCAGCAGTTGGACAGGGGACTATGGCTACACCTTC.

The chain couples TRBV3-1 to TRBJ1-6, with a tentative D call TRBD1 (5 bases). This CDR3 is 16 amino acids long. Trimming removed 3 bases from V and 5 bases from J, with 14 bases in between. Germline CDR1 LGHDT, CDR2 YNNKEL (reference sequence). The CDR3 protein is CASSHGWGRNNSPLHF. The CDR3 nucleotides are TGTGCCAGCAGCCATGGCTGGGGCAGAAATAATTCACCCCTCCACTTT.

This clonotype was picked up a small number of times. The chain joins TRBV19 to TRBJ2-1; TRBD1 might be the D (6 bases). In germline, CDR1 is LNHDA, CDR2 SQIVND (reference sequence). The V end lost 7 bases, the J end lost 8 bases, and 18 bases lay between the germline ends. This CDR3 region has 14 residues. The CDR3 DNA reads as TGTGCCAGTAATATTCAGGGGTCTTCGGATGAGCAGTTCTTC. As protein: CASNIQGSSDEQFF.

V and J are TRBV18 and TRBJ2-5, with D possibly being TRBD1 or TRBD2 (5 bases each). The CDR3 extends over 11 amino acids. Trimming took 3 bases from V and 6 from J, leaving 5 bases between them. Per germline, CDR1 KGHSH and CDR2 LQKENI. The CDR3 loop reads CASSPGQTQYF. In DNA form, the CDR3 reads TGTGCCAGCTCACCGGGACAGACCCAGTACTTC.

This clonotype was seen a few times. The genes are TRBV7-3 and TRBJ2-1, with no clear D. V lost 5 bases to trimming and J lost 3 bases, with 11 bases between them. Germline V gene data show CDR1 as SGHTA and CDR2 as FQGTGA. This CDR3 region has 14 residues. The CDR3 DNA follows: TGTGCCAGCAGCCCCCTAAGGGACTACAATGAGCAGTTCTTC. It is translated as CASSPLRDYNEQFF.

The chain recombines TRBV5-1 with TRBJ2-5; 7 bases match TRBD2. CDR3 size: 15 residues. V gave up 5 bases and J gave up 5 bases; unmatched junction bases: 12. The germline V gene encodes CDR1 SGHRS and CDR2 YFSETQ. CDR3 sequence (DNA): TGCGCCAGCAGAAACCTTTGGCAGGGAGGGGAGACCCAGTACTTC. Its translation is CASRNLWQGGETQYF.

CDR3: CASSYGEAYGYTF. The CDR3 region has the DNA TGTGCCAGCAGTTACGGGGAGGCCTATGGCTACACCTTC. J is TRBJ1-2 and V is TRBV12-3 or TRBV12-4; D remains unclear. The V end lost 4 bases, the J end lost 4 bases, and 10 bases lay between the germline ends. The CDR3 runs 13 residues.

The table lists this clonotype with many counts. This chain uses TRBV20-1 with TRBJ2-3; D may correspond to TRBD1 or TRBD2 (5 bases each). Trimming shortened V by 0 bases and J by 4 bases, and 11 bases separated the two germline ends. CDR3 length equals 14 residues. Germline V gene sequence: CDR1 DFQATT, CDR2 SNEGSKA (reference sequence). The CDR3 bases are TGCAGTGCTAGAGATGCAGTGGGGGCAGATACGCAGTATTTT. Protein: CSARDAVGADTQYF.

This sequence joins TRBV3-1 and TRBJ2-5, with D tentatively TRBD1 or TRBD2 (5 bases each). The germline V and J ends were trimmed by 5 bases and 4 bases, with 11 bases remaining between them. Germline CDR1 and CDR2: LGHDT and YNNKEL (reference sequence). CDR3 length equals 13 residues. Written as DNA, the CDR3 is TGTGCCAGCAGCAACCGGGACGTAGAGACCCAGTACTTC. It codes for CASSNRDVETQYF.

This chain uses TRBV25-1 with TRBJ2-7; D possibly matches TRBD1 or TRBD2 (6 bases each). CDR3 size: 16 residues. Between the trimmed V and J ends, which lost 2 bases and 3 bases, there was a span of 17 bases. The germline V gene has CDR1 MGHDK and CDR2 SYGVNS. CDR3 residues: CASSEPLGGSDYEQYF. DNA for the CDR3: TGTGCCAGCAGTGAACCTTTGGGGGGCTCCGACTACGAGCAGTACTTC.

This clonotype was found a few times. CDR3 residues: CASSLEGPRAQHF. The CDR3 nucleotides read TGTGCCAGCAGCTTAGAGGGCCCACGGGCCCAGCATTTT. V gene TRBV7-2 combines with J gene TRBJ1-5; D is unclear. The germline V and J ends were trimmed by 1 base and 11 bases, with 12 bases remaining between them. This CDR3 is 13 amino acids long. Per germline, CDR1 SGHTA and CDR2 FQGNSA.

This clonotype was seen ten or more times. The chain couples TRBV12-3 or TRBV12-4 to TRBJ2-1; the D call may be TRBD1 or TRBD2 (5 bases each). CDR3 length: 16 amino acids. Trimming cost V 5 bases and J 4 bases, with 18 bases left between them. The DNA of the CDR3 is TGTGCCAGCAGTCGGGACCGCGGCTTTCGTTACAATGAGCAGTTCTTC. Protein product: CASSRDRGFRYNEQFF.

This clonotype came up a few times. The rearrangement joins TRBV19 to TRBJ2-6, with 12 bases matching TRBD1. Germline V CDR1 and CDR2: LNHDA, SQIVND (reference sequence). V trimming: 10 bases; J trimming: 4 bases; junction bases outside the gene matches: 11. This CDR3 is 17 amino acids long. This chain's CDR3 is CATHPGQGAPGANVLTF. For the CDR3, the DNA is TGTGCCACTCATCCGGGACAGGGGGCGCCAGGGGCCAACGTCCTGACTTTC.

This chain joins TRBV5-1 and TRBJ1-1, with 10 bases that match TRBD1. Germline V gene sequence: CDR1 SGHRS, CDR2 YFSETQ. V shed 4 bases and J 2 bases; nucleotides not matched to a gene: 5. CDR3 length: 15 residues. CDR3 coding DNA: TGCGCCAGCAGCCGGGGACAGGGGAGAAACACTGAAGCTTTCTTT. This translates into CASSRGQGRNTEAFF.

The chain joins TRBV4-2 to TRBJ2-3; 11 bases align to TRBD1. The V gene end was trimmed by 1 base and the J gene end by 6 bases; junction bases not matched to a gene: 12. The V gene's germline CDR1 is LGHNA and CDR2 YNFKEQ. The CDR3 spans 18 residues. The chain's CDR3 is CASSQAGTWTGGRDTQYF. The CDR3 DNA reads TGTGCCAGCAGCCAAGCCGGAACTTGGACAGGGGGCAGGGATACGCAGTATTTT.

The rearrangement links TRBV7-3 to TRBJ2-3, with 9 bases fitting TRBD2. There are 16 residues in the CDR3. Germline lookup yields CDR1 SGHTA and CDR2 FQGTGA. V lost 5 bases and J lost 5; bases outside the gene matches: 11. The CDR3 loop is CASSPRGGLGEDTQYF. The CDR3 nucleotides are TGTGCCAGCAGCCCGCGGGGGGGCCTGGGGGAAGATACGCAGTATTTT.

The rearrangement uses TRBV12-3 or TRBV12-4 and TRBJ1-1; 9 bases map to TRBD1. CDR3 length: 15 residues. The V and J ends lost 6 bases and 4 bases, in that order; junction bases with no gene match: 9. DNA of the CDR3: TGTGCCAGCAGAACACAGGGGGCTTTAGGCACTGAAGCTTTCTTT. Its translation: CASRTQGALGTEAFF.

CDR3 loop: CASSLGGQSFEKLFF. The DNA of the CDR3 is TGCGCCAGCAGCTTGGGCGGACAGAGTTTTGAAAAACTGTTTTTT. V is TRBV5-1 and J is TRBJ1-4; tentatively, D is TRBD1 (6 bases). The CDR3 totals 15 residues. V was trimmed by 0 bases and J by 7 bases, leaving 13 bases between them. In germline, CDR1 is SGHRS, CDR2 YFSETQ. Full variable domain (rest looked up from reference TRBV5-1 and TRBJ1-4): KAGVTQTPRYLIKTRGQQVTLSCSPISGHRSVSWYQQTPGQGLQFLFEYFSETQRNKGNFPGRFSGRQFSNSRSEMNVSTLELGDSALYLCASSLGGQSFEKLFFGSGTQLSVL.

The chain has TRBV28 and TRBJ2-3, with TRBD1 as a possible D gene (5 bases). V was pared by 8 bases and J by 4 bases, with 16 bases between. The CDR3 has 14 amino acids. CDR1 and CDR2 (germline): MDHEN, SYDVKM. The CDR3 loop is CASHRPWGADTQYF. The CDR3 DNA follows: TGTGCCAGCCACCGACCGTGGGGCGCAGATACGCAGTATTTT. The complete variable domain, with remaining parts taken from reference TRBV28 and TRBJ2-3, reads DVKVTQSSRYLVKRTGEKVFLECVQDMDHENMFWYRQDPGLGLRLIYFSYDVKMKEKGDIPEGYSVSREKKERFSLILESASTNQTSMYLCASHRPWGADTQYFGPGTRLTVL.

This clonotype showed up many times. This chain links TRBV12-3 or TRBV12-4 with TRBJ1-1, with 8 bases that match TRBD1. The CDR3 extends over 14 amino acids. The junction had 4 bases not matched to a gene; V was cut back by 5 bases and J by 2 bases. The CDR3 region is CASSQGARNTEAFF. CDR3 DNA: TGTGCCAGCAGTCAGGGGGCGCGAAACACTGAAGCTTTCTTT.

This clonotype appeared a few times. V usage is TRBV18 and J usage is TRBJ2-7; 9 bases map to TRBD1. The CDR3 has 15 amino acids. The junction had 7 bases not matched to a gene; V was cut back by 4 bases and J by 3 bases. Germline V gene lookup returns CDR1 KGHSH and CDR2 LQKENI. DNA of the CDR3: TGTGCCAGCTCACTCGGGGGACAGGGAATCTACGAGCAGTACTTC. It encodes CASSLGGQGIYEQYF.

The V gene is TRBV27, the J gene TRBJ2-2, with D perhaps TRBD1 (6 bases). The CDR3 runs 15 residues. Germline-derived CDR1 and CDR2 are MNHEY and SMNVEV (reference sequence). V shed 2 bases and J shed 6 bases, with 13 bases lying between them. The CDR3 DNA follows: TGTGCCAGCAGTTTACTAGGGGGTTTACCCGGGGAGCTGTTTTTT. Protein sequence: CASSLLGGLPGELFF.

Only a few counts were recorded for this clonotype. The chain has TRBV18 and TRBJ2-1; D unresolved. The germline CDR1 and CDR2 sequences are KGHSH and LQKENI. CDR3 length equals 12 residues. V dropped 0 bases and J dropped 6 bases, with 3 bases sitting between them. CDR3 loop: CASSPPLNEQFF. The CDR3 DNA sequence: TGTGCCAGCTCACCACCCCTCAATGAGCAGTTCTTC.

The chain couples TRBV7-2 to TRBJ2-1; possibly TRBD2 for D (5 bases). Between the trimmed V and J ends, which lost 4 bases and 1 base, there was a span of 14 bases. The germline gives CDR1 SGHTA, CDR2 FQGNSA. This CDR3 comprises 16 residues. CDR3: CASSSRFSGSYNEQFF. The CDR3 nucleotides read TGTGCCAGCAGCTCACGTTTTTCGGGATCCTACAATGAGCAGTTCTTC.

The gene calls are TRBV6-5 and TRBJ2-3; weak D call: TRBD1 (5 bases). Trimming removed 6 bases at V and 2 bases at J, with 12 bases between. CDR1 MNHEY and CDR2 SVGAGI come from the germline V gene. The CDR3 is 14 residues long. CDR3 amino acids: CASRPRQPTDTQYF. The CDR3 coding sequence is TGTGCCAGCAGACCCAGACAGCCCACAGATACGCAGTATTTT.